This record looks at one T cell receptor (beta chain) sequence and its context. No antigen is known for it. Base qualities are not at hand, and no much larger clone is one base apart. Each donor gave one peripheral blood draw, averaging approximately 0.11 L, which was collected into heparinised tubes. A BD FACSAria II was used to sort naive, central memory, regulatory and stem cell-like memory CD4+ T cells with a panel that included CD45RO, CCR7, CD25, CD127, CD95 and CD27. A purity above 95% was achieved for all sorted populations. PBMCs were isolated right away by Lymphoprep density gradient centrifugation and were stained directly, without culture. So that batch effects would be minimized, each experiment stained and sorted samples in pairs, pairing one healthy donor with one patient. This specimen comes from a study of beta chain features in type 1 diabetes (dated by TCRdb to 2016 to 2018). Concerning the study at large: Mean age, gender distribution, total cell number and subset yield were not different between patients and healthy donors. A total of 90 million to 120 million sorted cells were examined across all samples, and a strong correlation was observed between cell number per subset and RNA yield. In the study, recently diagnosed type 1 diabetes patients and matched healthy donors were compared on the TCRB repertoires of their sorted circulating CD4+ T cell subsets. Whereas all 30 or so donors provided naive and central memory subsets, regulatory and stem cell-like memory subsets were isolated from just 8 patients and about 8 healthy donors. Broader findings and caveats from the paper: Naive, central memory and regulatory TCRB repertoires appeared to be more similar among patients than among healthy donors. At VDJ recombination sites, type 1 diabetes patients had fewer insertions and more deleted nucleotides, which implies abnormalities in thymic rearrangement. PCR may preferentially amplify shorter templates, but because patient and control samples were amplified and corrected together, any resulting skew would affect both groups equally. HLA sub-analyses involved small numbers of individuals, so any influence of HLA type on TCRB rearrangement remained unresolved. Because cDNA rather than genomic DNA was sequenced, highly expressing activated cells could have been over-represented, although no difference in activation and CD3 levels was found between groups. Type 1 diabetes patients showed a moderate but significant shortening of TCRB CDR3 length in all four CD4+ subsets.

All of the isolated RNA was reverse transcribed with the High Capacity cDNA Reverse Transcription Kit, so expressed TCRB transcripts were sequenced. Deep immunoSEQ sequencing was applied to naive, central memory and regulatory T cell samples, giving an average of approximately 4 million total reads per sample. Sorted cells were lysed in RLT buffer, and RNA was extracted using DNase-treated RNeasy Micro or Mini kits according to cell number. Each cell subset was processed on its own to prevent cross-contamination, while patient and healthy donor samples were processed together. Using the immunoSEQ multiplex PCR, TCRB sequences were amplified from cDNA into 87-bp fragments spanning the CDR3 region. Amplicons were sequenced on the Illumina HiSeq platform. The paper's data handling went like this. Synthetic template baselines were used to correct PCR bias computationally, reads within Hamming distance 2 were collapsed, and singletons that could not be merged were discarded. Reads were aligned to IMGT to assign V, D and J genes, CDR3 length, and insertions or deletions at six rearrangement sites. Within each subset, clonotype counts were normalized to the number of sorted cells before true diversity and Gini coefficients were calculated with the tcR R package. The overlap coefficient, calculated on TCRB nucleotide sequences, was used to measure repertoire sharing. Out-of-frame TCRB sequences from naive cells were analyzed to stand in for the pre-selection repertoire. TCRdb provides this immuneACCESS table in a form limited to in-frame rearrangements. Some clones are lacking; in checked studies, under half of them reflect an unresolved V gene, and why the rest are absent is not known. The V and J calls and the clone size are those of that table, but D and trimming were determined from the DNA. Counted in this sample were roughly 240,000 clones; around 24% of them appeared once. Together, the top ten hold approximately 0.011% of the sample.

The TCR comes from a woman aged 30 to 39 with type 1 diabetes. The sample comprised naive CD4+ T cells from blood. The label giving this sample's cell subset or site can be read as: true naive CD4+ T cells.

This receptor carries the CDR3 CASSPGGEGTEAFF. The bases are TGTGCCAGCTCACCGGGTGGGGAGGGGACTGAAGCTTTCTTT. The chain joins TRBV18 to TRBJ1-1; a weak D assignment points to TRBD1 (5 bases agree). The germline V gene yields KGHSH for CDR1 and LQKENI for CDR2. From the cysteine through the phenylalanine, the CDR3 covers 14 amino acids. Only the CDR3 DNA stays, 42 bases, in frame from base 1. V loses 3 bases of germline sequence and J loses 5 bases, and the interval between the two ends is 13 bases.